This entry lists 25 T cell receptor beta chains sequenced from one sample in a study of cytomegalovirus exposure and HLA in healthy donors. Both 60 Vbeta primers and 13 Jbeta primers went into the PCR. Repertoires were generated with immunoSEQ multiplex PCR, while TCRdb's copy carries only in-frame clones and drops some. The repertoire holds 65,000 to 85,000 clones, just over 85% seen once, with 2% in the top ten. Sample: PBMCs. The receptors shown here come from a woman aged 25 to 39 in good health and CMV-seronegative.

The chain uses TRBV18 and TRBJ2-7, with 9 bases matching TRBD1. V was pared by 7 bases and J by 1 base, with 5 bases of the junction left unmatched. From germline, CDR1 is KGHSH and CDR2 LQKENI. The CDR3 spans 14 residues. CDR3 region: CASYSGTGSYEQYF. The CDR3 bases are TGTGCCAGCTACTCCGGGACAGGGTCCTACGAGCAGTACTTC.

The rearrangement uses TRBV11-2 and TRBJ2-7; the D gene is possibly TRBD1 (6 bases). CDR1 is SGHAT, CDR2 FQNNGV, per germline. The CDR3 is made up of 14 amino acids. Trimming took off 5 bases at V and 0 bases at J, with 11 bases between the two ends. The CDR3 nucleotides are TGTGCCAGCAGCAACAGGGAAAGCTCCTACGAGCAGTACTTC. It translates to CASSNRESSYEQYF.

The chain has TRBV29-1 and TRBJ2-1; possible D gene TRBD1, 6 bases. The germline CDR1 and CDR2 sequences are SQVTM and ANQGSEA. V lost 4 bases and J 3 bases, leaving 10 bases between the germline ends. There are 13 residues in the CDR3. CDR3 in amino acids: CSVVLGGYNEQFF. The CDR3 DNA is TGCAGCGTTGTTTTAGGGGGCTACAATGAGCAGTTCTTC.

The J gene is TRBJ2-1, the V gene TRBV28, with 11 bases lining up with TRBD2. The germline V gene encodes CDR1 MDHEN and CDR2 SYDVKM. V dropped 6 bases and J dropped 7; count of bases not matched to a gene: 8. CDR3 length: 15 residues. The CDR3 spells CASRTLAGEGNEQFF. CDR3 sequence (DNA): TGTGCCAGCAGAACACTAGCGGGAGAAGGTAATGAGCAGTTCTTC.

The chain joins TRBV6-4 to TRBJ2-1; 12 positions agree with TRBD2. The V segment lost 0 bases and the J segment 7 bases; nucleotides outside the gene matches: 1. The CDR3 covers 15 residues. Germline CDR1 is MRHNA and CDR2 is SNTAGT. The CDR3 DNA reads TGTGCCAGCAGTGACTCCCTAGCGGGAGGGAATGAGCAGTTCTTC. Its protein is CASSDSLAGGNEQFF.

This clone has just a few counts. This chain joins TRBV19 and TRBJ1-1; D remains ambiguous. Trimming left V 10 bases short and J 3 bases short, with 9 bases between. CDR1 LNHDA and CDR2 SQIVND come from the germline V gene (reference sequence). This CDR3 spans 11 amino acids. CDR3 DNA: TGTGCCACGAGCGGTTACACTGAAGCTTTCTTT. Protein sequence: CATSGYTEAFF.

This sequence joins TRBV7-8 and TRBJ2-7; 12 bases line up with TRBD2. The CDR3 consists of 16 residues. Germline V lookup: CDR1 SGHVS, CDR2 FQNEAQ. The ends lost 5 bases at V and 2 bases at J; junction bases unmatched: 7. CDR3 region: CASSPSGRASTYEQYF. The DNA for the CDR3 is TGTGCCAGCAGCCCTAGCGGGAGGGCCAGCACCTACGAGCAGTACTTC.

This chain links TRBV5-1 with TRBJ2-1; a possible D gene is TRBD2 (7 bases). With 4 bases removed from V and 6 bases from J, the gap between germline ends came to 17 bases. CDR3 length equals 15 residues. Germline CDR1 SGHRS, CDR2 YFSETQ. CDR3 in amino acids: CASSPGGLGRNEQFF. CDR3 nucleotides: TGCGCCAGCAGCCCGGGGGGCCTGGGTCGCAATGAGCAGTTCTTC. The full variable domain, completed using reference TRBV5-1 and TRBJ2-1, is KAGVTQTPRYLIKTRGQQVTLSCSPISGHRSVSWYQQTPGQGLQFLFEYFSETQRNKGNFPGRFSGRQFSNSRSEMNVSTLELGDSALYLCASSPGGLGRNEQFFGPGTRLTVL.

The CDR3 DNA sequence: TGTGCCAGCAGCCCCCAAATAGCGGGAGGGGGCACCGGGGAGCTGTTTTTT. This codes for CASSPQIAGGGTGELFF. The rearrangement uses TRBV7-3 and TRBJ2-2; 11 positions match TRBD2. Per germline, CDR1 SGHTA and CDR2 FQGTGA. Trimming removed 5 bases from V and 4 bases from J; junction bases left unmatched: 9. CDR3 length: 17 residues.

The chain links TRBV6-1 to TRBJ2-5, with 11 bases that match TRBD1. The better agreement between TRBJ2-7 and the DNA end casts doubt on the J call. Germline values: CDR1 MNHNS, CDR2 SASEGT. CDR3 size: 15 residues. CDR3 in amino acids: CASSDGTGGSYEQYF. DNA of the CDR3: TGTGCCAGCAGTGATGGGACAGGGGGCTCCTACGAGCAGTACTTC.

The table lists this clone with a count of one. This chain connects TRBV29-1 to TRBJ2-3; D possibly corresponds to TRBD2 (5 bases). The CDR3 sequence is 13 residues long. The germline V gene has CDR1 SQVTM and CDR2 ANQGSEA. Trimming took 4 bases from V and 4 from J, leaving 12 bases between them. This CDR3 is CSVARTLSDTQYF. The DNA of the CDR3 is TGCAGCGTTGCTCGGACTCTTTCAGATACGCAGTATTTT.

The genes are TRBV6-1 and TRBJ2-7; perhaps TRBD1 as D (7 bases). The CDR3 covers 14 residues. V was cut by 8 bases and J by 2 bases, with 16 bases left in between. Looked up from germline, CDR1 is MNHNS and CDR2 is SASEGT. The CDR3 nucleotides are TGTGCCAGCGAACTAGGGGGGACAGCCTACGAGCAGTACTTC. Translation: CASELGGTAYEQYF.

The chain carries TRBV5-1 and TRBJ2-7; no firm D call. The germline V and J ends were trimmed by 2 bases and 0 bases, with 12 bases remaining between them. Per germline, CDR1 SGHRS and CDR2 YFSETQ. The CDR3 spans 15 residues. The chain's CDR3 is CASSFSQHSSYEQYF. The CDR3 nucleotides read TGCGCCAGCAGCTTCTCACAGCACAGCTCCTACGAGCAGTACTTC.

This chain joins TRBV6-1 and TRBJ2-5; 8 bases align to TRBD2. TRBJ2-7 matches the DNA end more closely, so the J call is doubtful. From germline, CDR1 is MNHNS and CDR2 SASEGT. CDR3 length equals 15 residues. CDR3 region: CASSEKLAENYEQYF. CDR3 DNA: TGTGCCAGCAGTGAGAAACTAGCGGAGAACTACGAGCAGTACTTC.

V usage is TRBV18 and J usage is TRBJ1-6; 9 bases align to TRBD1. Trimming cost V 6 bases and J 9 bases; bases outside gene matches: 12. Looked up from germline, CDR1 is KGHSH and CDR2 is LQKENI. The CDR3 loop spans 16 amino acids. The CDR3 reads CASSLRSGTGSSPLHF. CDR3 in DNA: TGTGCCAGCTCGTTACGATCCGGGACAGGGAGTTCACCCCTCCACTTT.

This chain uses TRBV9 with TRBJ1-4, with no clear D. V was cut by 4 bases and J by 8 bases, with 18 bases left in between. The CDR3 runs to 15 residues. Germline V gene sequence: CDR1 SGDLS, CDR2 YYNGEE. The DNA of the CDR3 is TGTGCCAGCAGCCCCTTCGGGAGGGAAGGGGAAAAACTGTTTTTT. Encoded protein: CASSPFGREGEKLFF.

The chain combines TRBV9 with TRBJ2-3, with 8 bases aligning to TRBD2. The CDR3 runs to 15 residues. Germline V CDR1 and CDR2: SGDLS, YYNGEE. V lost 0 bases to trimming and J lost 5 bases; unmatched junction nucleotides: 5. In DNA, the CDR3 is TGTGCCAGCAGCGTAGTGGCGGGAGGTCTAGATACGCAGTATTTT. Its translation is CASSVVAGGLDTQYF.

CDR3 loop: CASSLSENEQFF. The CDR3 nucleotides read TGTGCCAGCAGCTTATCGGAGAATGAGCAGTTCTTC. The chain carries TRBV7-3 and TRBJ2-1, with D unresolved. Trimming took off 2 bases at V and 7 bases at J, with 6 bases between the two ends. The CDR3 loop spans 12 amino acids. The V gene's germline CDR1 is SGHTA and CDR2 FQGTGA.

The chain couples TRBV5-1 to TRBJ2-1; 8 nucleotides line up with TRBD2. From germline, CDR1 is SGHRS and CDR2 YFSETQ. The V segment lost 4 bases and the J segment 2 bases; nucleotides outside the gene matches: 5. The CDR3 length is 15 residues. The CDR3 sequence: CASSHTSGPYNEQFF. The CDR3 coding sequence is TGCGCCAGCAGCCATACTAGCGGACCCTACAATGAGCAGTTCTTC.

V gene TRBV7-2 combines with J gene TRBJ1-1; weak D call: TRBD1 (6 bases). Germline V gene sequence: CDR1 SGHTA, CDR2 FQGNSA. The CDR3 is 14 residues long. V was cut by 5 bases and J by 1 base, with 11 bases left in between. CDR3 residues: CASSPGTTNTEAFF. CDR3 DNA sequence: TGTGCCAGCAGCCCCGGGACAACGAACACTGAAGCTTTCTTT.

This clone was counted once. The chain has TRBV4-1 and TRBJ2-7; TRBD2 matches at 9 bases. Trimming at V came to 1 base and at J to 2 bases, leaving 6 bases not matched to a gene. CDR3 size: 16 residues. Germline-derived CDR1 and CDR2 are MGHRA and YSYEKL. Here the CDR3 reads CASSQAIGGRAYEQYF. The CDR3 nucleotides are TGCGCCAGCAGCCAAGCTATTGGCGGGAGGGCCTACGAGCAGTACTTC.

The CDR3 sequence: CASTGQGTTDTQYF. CDR3 sequence (DNA): TGTGCCAGCACAGGACAGGGGACGACAGATACGCAGTATTTT. This chain uses TRBV6-6 with TRBJ2-3, with 9 bases lining up with TRBD1. The CDR3 is made up of 14 amino acids. Per germline, CDR1 MNHNY and CDR2 SVGAGI (reference sequence). Unmatched junction bases numbered 5, after V lost 7 bases and J lost 3 bases.

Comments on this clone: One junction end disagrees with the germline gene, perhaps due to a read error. CDR3: CASRDGGNEKLFF. In nucleotides, the CDR3 is TGCGCCAGCCGTGACGGGGGAAACGAAAAACTGTTTTTT. The rearrangement links TRBV10-2 to TRBJ1-4; possible D gene TRBD1, 5 bases. This CDR3 has 13 amino acids. Germline CDR1 WSHSY, CDR2 SAAADI.

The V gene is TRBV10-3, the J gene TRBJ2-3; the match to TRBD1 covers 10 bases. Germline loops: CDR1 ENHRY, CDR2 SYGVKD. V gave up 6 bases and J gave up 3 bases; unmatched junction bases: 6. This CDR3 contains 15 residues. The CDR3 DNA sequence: TGTGCCATCAGGGGGGACAGGGGAGGGACAGATACGCAGTATTTT. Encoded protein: CAIRGDRGGTDTQYF.

CDR3 DNA sequence: TGTGCCAGCAGCCCCAACAGGGGAGGAAATGAAAAACTGTTTTTT. Translating it yields CASSPNRGGNEKLFF. The V and J genes are TRBV11-3 and TRBJ1-4, with TRBD1 identical over 7 bases. The length of the CDR3 is 15 residues. Looked up from germline, CDR1 is SGHNT and CDR2 is YENEEA. V lost 5 bases and J lost 5; bases outside the gene matches: 8.